Below, 19 T cell receptor beta chains from the same sample are listed, as sequenced in a study of CD8+ T cells in alopecia areata. Treatment denoted: oral pan-JAK inhibitor, 5-10 mg twice daily. Isolated RNA was reverse transcribed into cDNA used as the sequencing template. Profiled with immunoSEQ multiplex PCR; TCRdb holds only in-frame clones, not every one. This sample has 150,000 or so clones; 86% occur once, and the top ten carry approximately 13%. This specimen was CD8+ T cells sorted from blood, taken at week 4, from a patient treated with tofacitinib. The receptor source for this set is a human donor with alopecia areata.

V gene TRBV30 combines with J gene TRBJ2-1; D possibly uses TRBD1 or TRBD2 (5 bases each). Germline V gives CDR1 GTSNPN, CDR2 SVGIG (reference sequence). The ends were cut back, 1 base at V and 0 bases at J, with 7 bases in the middle. The CDR3 covers 14 residues. The CDR3 nucleotides are TGTGCCTGGAGTGACGGGACCTCCTACAATGAGCAGTTCTTC. Protein product: CAWSDGTSYNEQFF.

The chain is built from TRBV7-9 and TRBJ1-4, with a tentative D call TRBD1 (5 bases). V was shortened by 1 base and J by 5 bases, with 11 bases between the two germline ends. Germline V gene data show CDR1 as SEHNR and CDR2 as FQNEAQ (reference sequence). The CDR3 extends over 15 amino acids. CDR3 region: CASSLGFGGNEKLFF. Here the CDR3 DNA reads TGTGCCAGCAGCTTAGGCTTTGGGGGAAATGAAAAACTGTTTTTT.

This clone was observed a few times. The CDR3: CSVEGGTPASTDTQYF. DNA for the CDR3: TGCAGCGTTGAGGGGGGGACACCAGCTAGCACAGATACGCAGTATTTT. V is TRBV29-1 and J is TRBJ2-3, with D maybe TRBD2 (7 bases). V lost 3 bases and J 0 bases, leaving 16 bases between the germline ends. Germline V gene sequence: CDR1 SQVTM, CDR2 ANQGSEA. This CDR3 is 16 amino acids long.

Turning to this clone: The identical CDR3 is also encoded by other nucleotide sequences in the sample. The rearrangement joins TRBV6-1 to TRBJ2-4; D ambiguous. The CDR3 is 14 amino acids. Between the trimmed V and J ends, which lost 2 bases and 2 bases, there was a span of 7 bases. Germline lookup yields CDR1 MNHNS and CDR2 SASEGT. Written as DNA, the CDR3 is TGTGCCAGCAGTGAAATGGGTTCCAAAAACATTCAGTACTTC. Residues: CASSEMGSKNIQYF.

The genes are TRBV5-1 and TRBJ2-7; the D is unclear. From germline, CDR1 is SGHRS and CDR2 YFSETQ. This CDR3 is 12 amino acids long. V was cut by 2 bases and J by 0 bases, with 3 bases left in between. The CDR3: CASSFDSYEQYF. In DNA form, the CDR3 reads TGCGCCAGCAGCTTCGACTCCTACGAGCAGTACTTC.

The CDR3, as DNA: TGCGCCAGCAGCCAAGTGAGGACTAGCGGTCAAGAGACCCAGTACTTC. Amino acids: CASSQVRTSGQETQYF. The genes are TRBV4-1 and TRBJ2-5, with TRBD2 identical over 10 bases. Looked up from germline, CDR1 is MGHRA and CDR2 is YSYEKL. V was clipped by 1 base and J by 2 bases; unmatched bases: 4. The CDR3 loop spans 16 amino acids.

V gene TRBV29-1 combines with J gene TRBJ1-2; a weak D match, TRBD1 (5 bases). The germline gives CDR1 SQVTM, CDR2 ANQGSEA. Deletions cut 7 bases from V and 0 bases from J, with 12 bases between. The CDR3 covers 13 residues. Written as DNA, the CDR3 is TGCAGCGCCAGGGACGGAGCTAACTATGGCTACACCTTC. Translating gives CSARDGANYGYTF.

This sequence joins TRBV4-1 and TRBJ2-7; D remains unclear. With 0 bases removed from V and 3 bases from J, the gap between germline ends came to 6 bases. The length of the CDR3 is 13 residues. Germline CDR1 reads MGHRA; CDR2 reads YSYEKL. This chain's CDR3 is CASSQEQYYEQYF. CDR3 DNA sequence: TGCGCCAGCAGCCAAGAACAATACTACGAGCAGTACTTC.

The chain joins TRBV27 to TRBJ1-1; tentative D call: TRBD1 (5 bases). This CDR3 is 14 amino acids long. Trimming cost V 6 bases and J 1 base, with 12 bases left between them. CDR1 is MNHEY and CDR2 is SMNVEV in the germline V gene (reference sequence). The CDR3 reads CASSRGTWNTEAFF. The CDR3 nucleotides are TGTGCCAGCAGCCGGGGGACCTGGAACACTGAAGCTTTCTTT.

This rearrangement joins TRBV29-1 to TRBJ2-7; unclear D gene. The CDR3 contains 13 residues. The V and J ends lost 8 bases and 0 bases respectively, with 14 bases between them. Germline assignment: CDR1 SQVTM and CDR2 ANQGSEA. The CDR3 protein is CSIVGISSYEQYF. The DNA for the CDR3 is TGCAGCATCGTAGGGATATCCTCCTACGAGCAGTACTTC.

The V and J genes are TRBV7-9 and TRBJ2-7; maybe TRBD1 (6 bases). This CDR3 spans 12 amino acids. Deletions cut 4 bases from V and 7 bases from J, with 11 bases between. Germline lookup yields CDR1 SEHNR and CDR2 FQNEAQ (reference sequence). The CDR3 sequence: CASSSLQGEQYF. CDR3 bases: TGTGCCAGCAGCTCCCTCCAGGGGGAGCAGTACTTC.

The count of this clone is one. The rearrangement links TRBV7-3 to TRBJ2-1, with 11 bases lining up with TRBD2. V trimming: 7 bases; J trimming: 9 bases; junction bases outside the gene matches: 11. The CDR3 is made up of 15 amino acids. CDR1 and CDR2 from the germline V gene are SGHTA and FQGTGA. The DNA for the CDR3 is TGTGCCAGCACGGCAGGGCTAGCGGGGGGCACTGAGCAGTTCTTC. Protein: CASTAGLAGGTEQFF.

The rearrangement uses TRBV27 and TRBJ2-3; D is undetermined. The V gene's germline CDR1 is MNHEY and CDR2 SMNVEV (reference sequence). The ends were cut back, 3 bases at V and 4 bases at J, with 8 bases in the middle. The CDR3 is 13 amino acids. CDR3 bases: TGTGCCAGCAGTTTCTGGGTTGCAGATACGCAGTATTTT. This encodes CASSFWVADTQYF.

The V call is TRBV2, the J call TRBJ2-4, with D perhaps given as TRBD1 or TRBD2 (5 bases each). V was pared by 0 bases and J by 8 bases, with 8 bases between. The CDR3 sequence is 13 residues long. Germline V lookup: CDR1 SNHLY, CDR2 FYNNEI. The CDR3 region has the DNA TGTGCCAGCAGTGAAGCAAGGGGAGACATTCAGTACTTC. Translating it yields CASSEARGDIQYF.

V gene TRBV5-1 combines with J gene TRBJ2-7; 8 bases agree with TRBD1. The V segment lost 4 bases and the J segment 0 bases; nucleotides outside the gene matches: 9. The length of the CDR3 is 16 residues. CDR1 and CDR2 from the germline V gene are SGHRS and YFSETQ. CDR3 nucleotides: TGCGCCAGCAGCCTCGAGGACAGGGCGAGCTCCTACGAGCAGTACTTC. It is translated as CASSLEDRASSYEQYF. The whole variable domain, remainder taken from reference TRBV5-1 and TRBJ2-7, is KAGVTQTPRYLIKTRGQQVTLSCSPISGHRSVSWYQQTPGQGLQFLFEYFSETQRNKGNFPGRFSGRQFSNSRSEMNVSTLELGDSALYLCASSLEDRASSYEQYFGPGTRLTVT.

The rearrangement uses TRBV7-9 and TRBJ2-7; D remains ambiguous. Trimming stripped 5 bases from V and 4 bases from J, with 9 bases between. Germline values: CDR1 SEHNR, CDR2 FQNEAQ (reference sequence). The CDR3 sequence is 12 residues long. CDR3 in DNA: TGTGCCAGCAGCCGAAACATTTACGAGCAGTACTTC. This encodes CASSRNIYEQYF.

The chain joins TRBV5-1 to TRBJ2-4; weak D call: TRBD1 (7 bases). Trimming shortened V by 4 bases and J by 0 bases, and 14 bases separated the two germline ends. The CDR3 is 16 amino acids. Germline V gene lookup returns CDR1 SGHRS and CDR2 YFSETQ. CDR3 nucleotides: TGCGCCAGCAGCGGCGGGGACAGATTAGCCAAAAACATTCAGTACTTC. The encoded protein is CASSGGDRLAKNIQYF.

The chain carries TRBV6-6 and TRBJ2-1; TRBD1 matches at 8 bases. CDR3 length equals 15 residues. Losses at the gene ends were 5 bases for V and 6 bases for J; bases not matched to a gene: 9. Germline CDR1 reads MNHNY; CDR2 reads SVGAGI (reference sequence). The CDR3, as DNA: TGTGCCAGCAGTCTCGTTCTGGGACAGGCCAATGAGCAGTTCTTC. This translates into CASSLVLGQANEQFF.

The chain employs TRBV4-1 and TRBJ2-6; D uncertain. Germline assignment: CDR1 MGHRA and CDR2 YSYEKL. The V end was cut by 7 bases, the J end by 0 bases, with 10 bases between. The CDR3 runs to 15 residues. CDR3 region: CASKISGSGANVLTF. CDR3 nucleotides: TGCGCCAGCAAGATCTCGGGCTCTGGGGCCAACGTCCTGACTTTC.